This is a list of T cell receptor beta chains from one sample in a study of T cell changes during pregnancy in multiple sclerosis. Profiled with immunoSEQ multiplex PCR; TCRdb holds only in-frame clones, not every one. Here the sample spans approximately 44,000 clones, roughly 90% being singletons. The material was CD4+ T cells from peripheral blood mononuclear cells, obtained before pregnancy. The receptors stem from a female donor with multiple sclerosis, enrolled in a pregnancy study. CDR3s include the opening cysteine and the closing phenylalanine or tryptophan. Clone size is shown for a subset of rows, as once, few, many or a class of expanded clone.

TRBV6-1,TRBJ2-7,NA,CASMGQSYEQYF
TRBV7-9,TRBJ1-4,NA,CASSPPRGAGVEKLFF
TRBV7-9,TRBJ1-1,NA,CASSLPPGTANTEAFF
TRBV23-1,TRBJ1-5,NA,CASSHKGWQVINQPQHF
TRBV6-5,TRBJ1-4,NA,CASSTGTDNEKLFF
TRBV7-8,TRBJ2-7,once,CASSLQDSYEQYF
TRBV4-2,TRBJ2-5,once,CASSRTSGGASRETQYF
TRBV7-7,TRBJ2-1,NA,CASSLAPGSASGYNEQFF
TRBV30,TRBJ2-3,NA,CARGGRRTDTQYF
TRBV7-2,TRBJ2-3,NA,CASTLRGTGGTDTQYF
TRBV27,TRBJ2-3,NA,CASSLSGPTDTQYF
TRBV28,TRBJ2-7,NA,CASSSPSEQYF
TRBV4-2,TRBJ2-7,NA,CASSQASGGADDEQYF
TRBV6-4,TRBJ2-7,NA,CASSDPGSGVYEQYF
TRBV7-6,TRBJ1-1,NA,CASSLDRAGTEAFF
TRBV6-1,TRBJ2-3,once,CASSPGGDTQYF
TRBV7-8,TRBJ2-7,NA,CASSLVGTAYEQYF
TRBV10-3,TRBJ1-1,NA,CAIRPTSGGTEAFF
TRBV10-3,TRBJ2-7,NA,CAQNRVSYEQYF
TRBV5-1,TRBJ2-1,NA,CASSSGTVLYNEQFF
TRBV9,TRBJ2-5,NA,CASSVGQGWETQYF
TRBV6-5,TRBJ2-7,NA,CASSYRSRAYEQYF
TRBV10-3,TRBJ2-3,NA,CAISESRADTQYF
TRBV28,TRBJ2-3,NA,CATTGQGLDTQYF
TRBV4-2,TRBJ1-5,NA,CASSQDRSVSNQPQHF
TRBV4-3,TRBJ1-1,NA,CASSQYDRGFSEAFF
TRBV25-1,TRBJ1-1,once,CASSAPGGTNTEAFF
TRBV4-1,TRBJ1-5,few,CASSQESPRVSNQPQHF
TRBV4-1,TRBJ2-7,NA,CASSQGDRFSYEQYF
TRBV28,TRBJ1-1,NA,CASSFRTGMNTEAFF
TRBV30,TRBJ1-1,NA,CAWSVRVEAFF
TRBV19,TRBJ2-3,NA,CASSPREGQGTDTQYF
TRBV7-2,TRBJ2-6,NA,CASSRQRSGANVLTF
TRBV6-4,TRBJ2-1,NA,CASSDEASSYNEQFF
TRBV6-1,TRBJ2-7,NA,CASSGAGGLEQYF
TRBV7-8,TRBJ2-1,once,CASSPYRISYNEQFF
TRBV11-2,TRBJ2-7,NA,CASSLGLDELYEQYF
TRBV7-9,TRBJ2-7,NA,CASNRGTGVNEQYF
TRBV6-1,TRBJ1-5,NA,CASERGNQPQHF
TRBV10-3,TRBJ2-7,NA,CAISPRGGQGDYEQYF
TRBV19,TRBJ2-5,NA,CASSQEQETQYF
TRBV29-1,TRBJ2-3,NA,CSVSSPSGGQYF
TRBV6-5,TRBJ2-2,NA,CASSYDSSRTGELFF
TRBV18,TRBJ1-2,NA,CASSQGDNYGYTF
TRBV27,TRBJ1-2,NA,CASSPWQGYTF
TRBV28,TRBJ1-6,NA,CASSLLRQPNSPLHF
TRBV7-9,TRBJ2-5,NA,CASSLGVQETQYF
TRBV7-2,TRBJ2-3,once,CASSSDVGLGSTDTQYF
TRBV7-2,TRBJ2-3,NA,CASSLGSSGGPRTDTQYF
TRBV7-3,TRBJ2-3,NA,CASSDILAGSSTDTQYF
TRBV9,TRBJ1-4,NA,CASSRTTTNEKLFF
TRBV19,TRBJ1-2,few,CATTGGGRTNYGYTF
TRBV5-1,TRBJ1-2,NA,CASSSEGNYGYTF
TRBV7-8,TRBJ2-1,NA,CASSLARLAGHEQFF
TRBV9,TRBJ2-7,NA,CASSVASDRSYEQYF
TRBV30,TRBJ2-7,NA,CAWSSSPRGSYEQYF
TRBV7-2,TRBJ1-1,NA,CASSVTVFAEAFF